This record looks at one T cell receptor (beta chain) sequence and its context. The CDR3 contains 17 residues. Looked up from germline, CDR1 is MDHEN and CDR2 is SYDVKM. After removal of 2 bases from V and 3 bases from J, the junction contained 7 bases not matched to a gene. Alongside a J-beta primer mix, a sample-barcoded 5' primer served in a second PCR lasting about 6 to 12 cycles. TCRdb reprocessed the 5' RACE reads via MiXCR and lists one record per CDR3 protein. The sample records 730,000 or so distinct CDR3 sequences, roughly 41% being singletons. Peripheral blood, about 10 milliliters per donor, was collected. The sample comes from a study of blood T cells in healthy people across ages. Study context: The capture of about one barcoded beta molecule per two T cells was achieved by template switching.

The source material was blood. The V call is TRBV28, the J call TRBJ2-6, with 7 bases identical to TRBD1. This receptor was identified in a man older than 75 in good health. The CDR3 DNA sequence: TGTGCCAGCAGTTTACCAGGGGGAAACCTTGGGGCCAACGTCCTGACTTTC. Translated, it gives CASSLPGGNLGANVLTF. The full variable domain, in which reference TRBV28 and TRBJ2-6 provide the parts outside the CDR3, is DVKVTQSSRYLVKRTGEKVFLECVQDMDHENMFWYRQDPGLGLRLIYFSYDVKMKEKGDIPEGYSVSREKKERFSLILESASTNQTSMYLCASSLPGGNLGANVLTFGAGSRLTVL.